This T cell receptor (beta chain) was identified in a study of OX40 agonist ivuxolimab in advanced cancers. As for the study in general: Therapy given before enrollment (anti-PD-1, anti-PD-L1 or anti-CTLA-4) was allowed, and roughly 42% had some.

The protocol was immunoSEQ multiplex PCR, while the TCRdb copy is restricted to in-frame clones and leaves out a portion. Of under 80,000 clones in the sample, about nine tenths were seen once. CDR3 length equals 15 residues. Trimming shortened V by 1 base and J by 2 bases, and 9 bases separated the two germline ends. CDR1 SEHNR and CDR2 FQNEAQ come from the germline V gene (reference sequence). Study-level results: What antigens the expanded peripheral T cells recognized was never established.

A remark on this clone: Its antigen is unidentified.

Patients were excluded for autoimmune disease history or systemic immunosuppression. This sequence was found in an adult with an advanced solid tumor such as melanoma, head and neck, liver or kidney cancer. The input for sequencing was CD4+ or CD8+ T cells sorted from blood, taken in a trial of the OX40 agonist ivuxolimab. The genes are TRBV7-9 and TRBJ1-5; D is perhaps TRBD1 (6 bases). CDR3: CASSLEGDRNQPQHF. In DNA, the CDR3 is TGTGCCAGCAGCTTAGAGGGGGATCGCAATCAGCCCCAGCATTTT.